A single sample is the source of the 19 T cell receptor beta chains below, sequenced in a study of siplizumab effects on memory and regulatory T cells. Libraries were prepared by immunoSEQ multiplex PCR; TCRdb keeps only in-frame clonotypes and omits some of them. This table has around 99,000 clones, about 92% appearing once. The sample comprised Tregs sorted from blood. These receptors all come from a human donor in good health.

The chain links TRBV27 to TRBJ2-7; TRBD1 matches at 8 bases. This CDR3 comprises 15 residues. CDR1 MNHEY and CDR2 SMNVEV come from the germline V gene (reference sequence). The ends lost 6 bases at V and 6 bases at J; junction bases unmatched: 13. Here the CDR3 reads CASSRTGTGTIEQYF. The CDR3 nucleotides are TGTGCCAGCAGCCGAACCGGGACAGGTACAATCGAGCAGTACTTC.

Comment on this clone: A junction boundary mismatches the germline segment, possibly from a read error. Here the CDR3 reads CASIYRWTREKLFF. DNA of the CDR3: TGTGCCAGCATTTACCGGTGGACCCGCGAAAAACTGTTTTTT. The genes are TRBV6-6 and TRBJ1-4; no firm D call. The CDR3 runs to 14 residues. The V gene's germline CDR1 is MNHNY and CDR2 SVGAGI (reference sequence).

This clone was seen many times. The rearrangement uses TRBV5-6 and TRBJ1-5; D gene uncertain. From germline, CDR1 is SGHDT and CDR2 YYEEEE. The CDR3 consists of 14 residues. Trimming cost V 0 bases and J 4 bases, with 8 bases left between them. Written as DNA, the CDR3 is TGTGCCAGCAGCTTGGCCGGTTTAAATCAGCCCCAGCATTTT. Its protein product is CASSLAGLNQPQHF.

V gene TRBV6-6 combines with J gene TRBJ1-2; D unresolved. The germline V and J ends were trimmed by 0 bases and 6 bases, with 5 bases remaining between them. The germline V gene has CDR1 MNHNY and CDR2 SVGAGI (reference sequence). This CDR3 contains 12 residues. The CDR3, as DNA: TGTGCCAGCAGTTACTCAGGGAATGGCTACACCTTC. It codes for CASSYSGNGYTF.

The chain carries TRBV7-3 and TRBJ2-4; 11 bases map to TRBD2. This CDR3 spans 19 amino acids. V lost 5 bases, J lost 8 bases, and 20 bases stayed unmatched. CDR1 and CDR2 (germline): SGHTA, FQGTGA. CDR3 amino acids: CASSPRGRLAGPSPDIQYF. Written as DNA, the CDR3 is TGTGCCAGCAGCCCCCGGGGGCGACTAGCGGGACCCTCGCCAGACATTCAGTACTTC.

A note on this clone: At the DNA level, this CDR3 is encoded by other sequences in the same sample as well. This chain joins TRBV7-9 and TRBJ2-3; D unclear. This CDR3 has 12 residues. CDR1 and CDR2 from the germline V gene are SEHNR and FQNEAQ (reference sequence). V was clipped by 1 base and J by 4 bases, with 3 bases between them. CDR3 sequence (DNA): TGTGCCAGCAGCTTAGTGGCAGATACGCAGTATTTT. Encoded protein: CASSLVADTQYF.

This rearrangement joins TRBV6-5 to TRBJ2-5, with D possibly TRBD1 on 5 matching bases. Germline V lookup: CDR1 MNHEY, CDR2 SVGAGI. The ends were cut back, 0 bases at V and 7 bases at J, with 12 bases in the middle. CDR3 length: 14 residues. CDR3: CASSYSTGVVTQYF. CDR3 DNA: TGTGCCAGCAGTTACTCTACAGGAGTTGTGACCCAGTACTTC.

The genes are TRBV6-5 and TRBJ2-7, with D perhaps given as TRBD1 or TRBD2 (5 bases each). Per germline, CDR1 MNHEY and CDR2 SVGAGI. The CDR3 loop spans 14 amino acids. Trimming stripped 5 bases from V and 7 bases from J, with 18 bases between. The CDR3 spells CASSPRDGSGEQYF. The CDR3 nucleotides are TGTGCCAGCAGTCCACGGGACGGGTCTGGAGAGCAGTACTTC.

The rearrangement uses TRBV27 and TRBJ2-2; TRBD1 might be the D (6 bases). V gave up 3 bases and J gave up 6 bases, with 14 bases separating them. The CDR3 runs 15 residues. In germline, CDR1 is MNHEY, CDR2 SMNVEV (reference sequence). CDR3 bases: TGTGCCAGCAGTTTTTCCACCCAGGGGCCCGGGGAGCTGTTTTTT. It encodes CASSFSTQGPGELFF.

The chain links TRBV18 to TRBJ2-3; 8 bases fit TRBD2. V lost 3 bases and J lost 1; bases outside the gene matches: 9. The germline V gene encodes CDR1 KGHSH and CDR2 LQKENI. This CDR3 comprises 17 residues. CDR3 protein: CASSPPDAAGGTDTQYF. The CDR3 DNA follows: TGTGCCAGCTCACCCCCGGACGCAGCGGGGGGCACAGATACGCAGTATTTT.

The V call is TRBV27, the J call TRBJ1-1; D is unclear. The CDR3 is 14 residues long. Germline loops: CDR1 MNHEY, CDR2 SMNVEV (reference sequence). Trimming removed 5 bases from V and 0 bases from J, with 10 bases in between. DNA for the CDR3: TGTGCCAGCAGTCCTGCATGGTTGAACACTGAAGCTTTCTTT. Encoded protein: CASSPAWLNTEAFF.

This chain uses TRBV28 with TRBJ2-7; tentatively, D is TRBD2 (8 bases). Germline CDR1 is MDHEN and CDR2 is SYDVKM. Trimming cost V 5 bases and J 2 bases, with 16 bases left between them. The CDR3 contains 15 residues. This chain's CDR3 is CASSPRGRGAYEQYF. CDR3 in DNA: TGTGCCAGCAGTCCAAGGGGGCGGGGGGCCTACGAGCAGTACTTC.

V gene TRBV6-5 combines with J gene TRBJ1-1; a possible D gene is TRBD1 (6 bases). Trimming shortened V by 6 bases and J by 4 bases, and 6 bases separated the two germline ends. Germline loops: CDR1 MNHEY, CDR2 SVGAGI. This CDR3 is 11 amino acids long. The CDR3 is CASRGGTEAFF. CDR3 nucleotides: TGTGCCAGCAGAGGGGGCACTGAAGCTTTCTTT.

This chain joins TRBV5-1 and TRBJ2-1; D might be TRBD1 or TRBD2, each matching 5 bases. Germline V gives CDR1 SGHRS, CDR2 YFSETQ. The CDR3 runs 15 residues. V shed 5 bases and J shed 7 bases, with 19 bases lying between them. In DNA form, the CDR3 reads TGCGCCAGCAGAACCGGGGCTTCGACTAAGAATGAGCAGTTCTTC. Its translation is CASRTGASTKNEQFF.

The V and J genes are TRBV27 and TRBJ1-2; the D is unclear. This CDR3 spans 14 amino acids. Trimming removed 0 bases from V and 8 bases from J, with 13 bases in between. CDR1 and CDR2 from the germline V gene are MNHEY and SMNVEV (reference sequence). The CDR3 bases are TGTGCCAGCAGTTTATCCGGGGTAGCGGGCGGCTACACCTTC. This translates into CASSLSGVAGGYTF.

The chain has TRBV27 and TRBJ2-7, with 8 bases identical to TRBD1. The CDR3 is 14 residues long. The ends lost 4 bases at V and 3 bases at J; junction bases unmatched: 5. Germline V gives CDR1 MNHEY, CDR2 SMNVEV (reference sequence). The CDR3 spells CASSSRDRYYEQYF. CDR3 nucleotide sequence: TGTGCCAGCAGTTCCCGGGACAGGTACTACGAGCAGTACTTC.

With respect to this clone: At the DNA level, this CDR3 is encoded by other sequences in the same sample as well. The V call is TRBV5-1, the J call TRBJ1-4; TRBD1 matches at 10 bases. There are 14 residues in the CDR3. V was pared by 3 bases and J by 8 bases, with 4 bases of the junction left unmatched. The germline gives CDR1 SGHRS, CDR2 YFSETQ. The CDR3 region is CASSWGQGYEKLFF. For the CDR3, the DNA is TGCGCCAGCAGCTGGGGACAGGGGTACGAAAAACTGTTTTTT.

The chain has TRBV10-1 and TRBJ2-7, with TRBD1 identical over 8 bases. The ends lost 2 bases at V and 6 bases at J; junction bases unmatched: 6. The CDR3 is made up of 14 amino acids. Germline lookup yields CDR1 WNHNN and CDR2 SYGVQD (reference sequence). The CDR3, as DNA: TGCGCCAGCAGTGAGGCGGCAGGGGGCACCGAGCAGTACTTC. Translating gives CASSEAAGGTEQYF.

This rearrangement joins TRBV7-6 to TRBJ2-3; D is unresolved. Trimming removed 2 bases at V and 5 bases at J, with 2 bases between. This CDR3 spans 11 amino acids. The germline CDR1 and CDR2 sequences are SGHVS and FNYEAQ. CDR3 in DNA: TGTGCCAGCAGCTTAATAGATACGCAGTATTTT. Translating gives CASSLIDTQYF.